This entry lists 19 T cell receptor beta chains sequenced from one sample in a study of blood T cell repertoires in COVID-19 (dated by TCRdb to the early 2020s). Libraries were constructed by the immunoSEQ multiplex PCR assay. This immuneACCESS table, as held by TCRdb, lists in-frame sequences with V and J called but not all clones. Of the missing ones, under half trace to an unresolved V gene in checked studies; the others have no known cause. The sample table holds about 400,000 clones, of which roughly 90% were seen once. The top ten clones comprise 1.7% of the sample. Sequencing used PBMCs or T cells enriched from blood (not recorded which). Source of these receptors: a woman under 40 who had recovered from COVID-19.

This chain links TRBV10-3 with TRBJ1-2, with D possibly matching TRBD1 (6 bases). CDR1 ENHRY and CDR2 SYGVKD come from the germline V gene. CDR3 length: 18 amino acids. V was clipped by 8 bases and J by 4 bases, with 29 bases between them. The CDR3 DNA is TGTGCCATCCAAGATTTTTCCGGGACAAGTGGTGAGGGCTATGGCTACACCTTC. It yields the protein CAIQDFSGTSGEGYGYTF.

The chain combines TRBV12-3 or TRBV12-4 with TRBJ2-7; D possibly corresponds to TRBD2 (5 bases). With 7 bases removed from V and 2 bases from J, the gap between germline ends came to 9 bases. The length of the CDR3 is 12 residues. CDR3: CASTPGTYEQYF. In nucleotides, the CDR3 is TGTGCCAGCACCCCCGGGACCTACGAGCAGTACTTC.

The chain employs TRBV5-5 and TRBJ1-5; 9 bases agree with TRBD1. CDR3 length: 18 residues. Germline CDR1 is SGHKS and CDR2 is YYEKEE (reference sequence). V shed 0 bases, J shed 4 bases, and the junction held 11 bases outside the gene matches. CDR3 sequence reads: CASSLVFRDRVLNQPQHF. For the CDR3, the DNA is TGTGCCAGCAGCTTGGTGTTCCGGGACAGGGTGCTTAATCAGCCCCAGCATTTT.

The DNA of the CDR3 is TGTGCCAGCACCCCACCGGGACAGGGTGGTGAAAAACTGTTTTTT. Its protein product is CASTPPGQGGEKLFF. The J gene is TRBJ1-4, the V gene TRBV5-8; TRBD1 aligns across 9 bases. CDR1 and CDR2 from the germline V gene are SGHTS and YDEGEE. V dropped 6 bases and J dropped 7; count of bases not matched to a gene: 10. The CDR3 has 15 amino acids.

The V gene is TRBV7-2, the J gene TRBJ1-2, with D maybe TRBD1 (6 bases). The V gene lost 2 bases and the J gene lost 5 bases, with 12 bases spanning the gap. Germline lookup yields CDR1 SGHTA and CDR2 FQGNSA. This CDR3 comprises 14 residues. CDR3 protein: CASSLQGRIYGYTF. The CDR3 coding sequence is TGTGCCAGCAGCTTACAGGGGAGAATTTATGGCTACACCTTC.

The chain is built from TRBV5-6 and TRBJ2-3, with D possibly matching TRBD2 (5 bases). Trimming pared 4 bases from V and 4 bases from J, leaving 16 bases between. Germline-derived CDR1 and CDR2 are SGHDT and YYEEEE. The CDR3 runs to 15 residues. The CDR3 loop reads CASSPTGILADTQYF. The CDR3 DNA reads TGTGCCAGCAGCCCGACCGGGATACTCGCAGATACGCAGTATTTT.

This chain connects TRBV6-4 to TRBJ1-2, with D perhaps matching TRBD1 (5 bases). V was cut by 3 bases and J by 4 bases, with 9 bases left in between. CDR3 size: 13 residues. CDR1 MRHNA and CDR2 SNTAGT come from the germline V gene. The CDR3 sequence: CASSEWGGYGYTF. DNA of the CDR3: TGTGCCAGCAGTGAGTGGGGGGGCTATGGCTACACCTTC.

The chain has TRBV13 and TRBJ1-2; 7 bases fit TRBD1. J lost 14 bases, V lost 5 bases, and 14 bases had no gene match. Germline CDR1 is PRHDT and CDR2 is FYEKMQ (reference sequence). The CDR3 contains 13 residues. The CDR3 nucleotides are TGTGCCAGCAGCAGGGTCCGGGACAGTGTCCTGACCTTC. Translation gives CASSRVRDSVLTF.

The CDR3 here is CAGLAGSSGELFF. The CDR3 DNA reads TGTGCCGGACTAGCGGGATCATCCGGGGAGCTGTTTTTT. The chain has TRBV2 and TRBJ2-2, with 12 bases lining up with TRBD2. V was clipped by 11 bases and J by 6 bases; unmatched bases: 4. This CDR3 has 13 amino acids. CDR1 and CDR2 (germline): SNHLY, FYNNEI.

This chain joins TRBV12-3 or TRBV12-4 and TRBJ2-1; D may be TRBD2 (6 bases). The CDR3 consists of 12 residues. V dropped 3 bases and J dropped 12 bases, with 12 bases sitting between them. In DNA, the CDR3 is TGTGCCAGCAGTTTCCGGGACTTCCGGCAGTTCTTC. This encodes CASSFRDFRQFF.

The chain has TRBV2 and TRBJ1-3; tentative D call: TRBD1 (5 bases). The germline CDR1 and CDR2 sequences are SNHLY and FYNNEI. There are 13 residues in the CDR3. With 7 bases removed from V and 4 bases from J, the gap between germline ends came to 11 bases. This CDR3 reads CASTGRAGNTIYF. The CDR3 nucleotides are TGTGCCAGCACCGGCAGGGCGGGAAACACCATATATTTT.

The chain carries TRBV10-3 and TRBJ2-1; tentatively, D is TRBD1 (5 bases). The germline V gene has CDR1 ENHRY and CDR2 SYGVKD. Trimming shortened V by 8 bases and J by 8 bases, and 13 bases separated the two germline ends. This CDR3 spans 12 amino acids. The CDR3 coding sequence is TGTGCCATCGCCAGCAGGGTTCATGAGCAGTTCTTC. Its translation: CAIASRVHEQFF.

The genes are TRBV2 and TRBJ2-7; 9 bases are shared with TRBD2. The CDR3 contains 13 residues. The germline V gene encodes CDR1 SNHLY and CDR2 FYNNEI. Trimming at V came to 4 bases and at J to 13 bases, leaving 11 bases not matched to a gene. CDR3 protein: CASSGSNSGSLYF. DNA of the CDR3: TGTGCCAGCAGTGGGTCAAATAGCGGGAGTTTATACTTC.

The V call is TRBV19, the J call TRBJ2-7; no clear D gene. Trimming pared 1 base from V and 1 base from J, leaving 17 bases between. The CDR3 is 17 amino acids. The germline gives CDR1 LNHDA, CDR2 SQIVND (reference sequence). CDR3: CASSIVGSSVGSYEQYF. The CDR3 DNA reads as TGTGCCAGTAGTATAGTTGGCAGTAGTGTCGGGTCCTACGAGCAGTACTTC.

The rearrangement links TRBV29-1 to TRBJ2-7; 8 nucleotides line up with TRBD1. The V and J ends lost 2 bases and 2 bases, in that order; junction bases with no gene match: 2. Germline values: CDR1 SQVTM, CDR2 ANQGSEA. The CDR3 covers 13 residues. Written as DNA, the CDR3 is TGCAGCGTTGAATCGGGACAGGCCTACGAGCAGTACTTC. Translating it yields CSVESGQAYEQYF.

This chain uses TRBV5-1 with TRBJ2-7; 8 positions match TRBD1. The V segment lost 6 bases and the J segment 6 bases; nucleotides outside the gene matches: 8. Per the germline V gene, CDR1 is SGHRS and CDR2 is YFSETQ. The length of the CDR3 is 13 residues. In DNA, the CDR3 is TGCGCCAGCACCGGACAGGGTCGTCTCGAGCAGTACTTC. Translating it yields CASTGQGRLEQYF.

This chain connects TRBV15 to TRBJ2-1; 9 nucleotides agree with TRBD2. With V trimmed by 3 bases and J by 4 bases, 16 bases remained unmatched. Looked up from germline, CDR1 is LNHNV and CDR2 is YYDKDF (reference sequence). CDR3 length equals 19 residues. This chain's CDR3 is CATSRGGRLAGPGYNEQFF. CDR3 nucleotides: TGTGCCACCAGCAGGGGCGGGAGGCTAGCGGGGCCAGGTTACAATGAGCAGTTCTTC.

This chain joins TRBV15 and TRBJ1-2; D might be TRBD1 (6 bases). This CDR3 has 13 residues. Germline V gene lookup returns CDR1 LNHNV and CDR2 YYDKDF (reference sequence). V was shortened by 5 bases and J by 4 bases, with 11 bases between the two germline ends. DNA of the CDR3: TGTGCCACCAGCTCGGGACATGGCTATGGCTACACCTTC. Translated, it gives CATSSGHGYGYTF.

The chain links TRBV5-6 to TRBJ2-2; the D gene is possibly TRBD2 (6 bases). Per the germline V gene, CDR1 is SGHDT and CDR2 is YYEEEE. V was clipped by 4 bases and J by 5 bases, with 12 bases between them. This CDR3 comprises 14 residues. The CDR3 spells CASSRRGRTGELFF. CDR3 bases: TGTGCCAGCAGCAGGAGGGGCCGGACCGGGGAGCTGTTTTTT.